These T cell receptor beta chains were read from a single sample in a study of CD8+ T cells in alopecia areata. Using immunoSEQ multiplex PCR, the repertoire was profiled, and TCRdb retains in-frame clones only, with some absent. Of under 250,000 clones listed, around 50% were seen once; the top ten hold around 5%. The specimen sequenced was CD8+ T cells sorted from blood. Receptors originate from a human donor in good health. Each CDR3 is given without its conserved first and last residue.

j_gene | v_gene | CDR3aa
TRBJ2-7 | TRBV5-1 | ASSLSGSTYEQY
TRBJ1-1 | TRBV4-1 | ASSPGQLNTEAF
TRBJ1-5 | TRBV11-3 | ASSSWKGGNQPQH
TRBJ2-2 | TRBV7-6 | ASSLVLAGNTGELF
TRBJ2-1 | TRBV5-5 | ASTTRGSSYNEQF
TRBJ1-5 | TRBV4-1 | ASSHPGQFNQPQH
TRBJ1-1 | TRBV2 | ASSLTVNTEAF
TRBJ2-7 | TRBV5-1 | ASSVGVGNEQY
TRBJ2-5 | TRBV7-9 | ASSGLAGEETQY
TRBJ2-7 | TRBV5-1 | ASSLERTADEQY
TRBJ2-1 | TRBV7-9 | ASSIWGYNEQF
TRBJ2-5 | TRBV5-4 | ASSPRDRGQETQY
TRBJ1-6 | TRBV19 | ASSAGTGHSPLH
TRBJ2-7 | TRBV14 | ASSIGPSSYEQY
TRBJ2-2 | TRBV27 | ASSLGWVATGELF
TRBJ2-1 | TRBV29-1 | SVVESSYNEQF
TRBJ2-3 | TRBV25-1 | ASSGRTVRTDTQY
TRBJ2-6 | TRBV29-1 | SALGRTSGANVLT
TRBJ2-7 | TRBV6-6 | ASSYLLKPYEQY
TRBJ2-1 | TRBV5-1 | ASRPQSNNEQF
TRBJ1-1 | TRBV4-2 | ASSQGANTEAF
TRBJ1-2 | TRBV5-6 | ASSWGTGDGYT
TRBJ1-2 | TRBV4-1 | ASSQDRIGTGTHGYT
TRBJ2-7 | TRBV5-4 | ASSSGTGSYEQY
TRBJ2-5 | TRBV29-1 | SVEDGGQGAATQY
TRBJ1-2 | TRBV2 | ASSDAGLVGYT
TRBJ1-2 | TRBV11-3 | ASSLETLYGYT
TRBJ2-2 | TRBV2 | ASSEGLNYANTGELF
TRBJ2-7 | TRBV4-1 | ASSQHPTSPTYEQY
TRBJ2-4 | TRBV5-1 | ASSPSDLTNIQY
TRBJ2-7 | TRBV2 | ASSGGYDDEQY
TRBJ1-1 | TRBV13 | ASSLTANTEAF
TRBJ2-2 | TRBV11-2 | ASSLSGLHANTGELF
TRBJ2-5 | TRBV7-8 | ASSLPTGGMWETQY
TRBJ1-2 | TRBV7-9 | ASSPSGREDGYT
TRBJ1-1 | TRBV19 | ASSIRAGRVNTEAF
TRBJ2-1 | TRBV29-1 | SGHRDSRGDEQF
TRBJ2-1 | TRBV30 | AIDLAGGLSEQF
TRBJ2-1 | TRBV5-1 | ASSLGNEQF
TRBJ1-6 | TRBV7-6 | ASSLARQGTSPLH
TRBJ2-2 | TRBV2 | ASGRQGSTGELF
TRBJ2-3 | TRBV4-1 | ASSGDTQY
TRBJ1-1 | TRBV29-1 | SAEWGANTEAF
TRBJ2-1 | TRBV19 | ASSIRLAAEQF
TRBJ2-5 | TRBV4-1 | ASSQDGLQETQY
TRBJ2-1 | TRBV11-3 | ASSLIGTSGSQQF
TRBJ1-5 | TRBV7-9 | ASGGSNQPQH
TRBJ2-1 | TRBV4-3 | ASSGYNEQF
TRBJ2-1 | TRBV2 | ASSQRDLPPYNEQF
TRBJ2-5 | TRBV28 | ASSRLAGGSTETQY
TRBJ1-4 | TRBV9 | ASSAGLTNEKLF
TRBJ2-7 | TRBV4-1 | ASSQETGTYEQY
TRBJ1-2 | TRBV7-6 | ASSSPGYGYT
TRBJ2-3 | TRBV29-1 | SVGAGRRDTQY
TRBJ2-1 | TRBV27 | ASSLPGGAWNEQF
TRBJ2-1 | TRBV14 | ASSQGLEQF
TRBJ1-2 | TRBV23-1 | ASSQSGPRTGAYPGYT
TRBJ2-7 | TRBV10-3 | AIRGTGGLDYEQY
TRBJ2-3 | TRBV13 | ASSFGSDTQY
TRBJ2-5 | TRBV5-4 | ASSFSRAHQETQY